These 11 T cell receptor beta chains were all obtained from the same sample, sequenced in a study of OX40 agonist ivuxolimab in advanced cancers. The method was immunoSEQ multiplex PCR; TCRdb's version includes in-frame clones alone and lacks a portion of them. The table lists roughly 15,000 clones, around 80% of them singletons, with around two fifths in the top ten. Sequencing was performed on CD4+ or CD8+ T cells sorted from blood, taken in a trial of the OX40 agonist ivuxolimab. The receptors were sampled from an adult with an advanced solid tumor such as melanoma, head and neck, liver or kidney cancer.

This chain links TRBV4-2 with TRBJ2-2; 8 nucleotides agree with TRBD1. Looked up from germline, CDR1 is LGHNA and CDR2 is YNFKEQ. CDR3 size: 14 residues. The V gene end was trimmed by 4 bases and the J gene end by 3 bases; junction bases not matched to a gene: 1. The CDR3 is CASSPGQDTGELFF. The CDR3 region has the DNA TGTGCCAGCAGCCCGGGACAGGACACCGGGGAGCTGTTTTTT.

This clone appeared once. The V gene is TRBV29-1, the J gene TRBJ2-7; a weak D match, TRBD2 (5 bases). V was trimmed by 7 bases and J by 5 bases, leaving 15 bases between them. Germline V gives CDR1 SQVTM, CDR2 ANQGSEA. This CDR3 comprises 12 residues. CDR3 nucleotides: TGCAGCGCCCGAGGGCAGGTGGACGAGCAGTACTTC. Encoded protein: CSARGQVDEQYF.

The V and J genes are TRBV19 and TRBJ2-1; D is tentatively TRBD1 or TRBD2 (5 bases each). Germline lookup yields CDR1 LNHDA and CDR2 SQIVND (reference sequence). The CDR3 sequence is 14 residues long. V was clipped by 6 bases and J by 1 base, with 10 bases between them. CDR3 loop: CASSGAPSYNEQFF. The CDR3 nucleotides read TGTGCCAGTAGCGGGGCGCCATCCTACAATGAGCAGTTCTTC.

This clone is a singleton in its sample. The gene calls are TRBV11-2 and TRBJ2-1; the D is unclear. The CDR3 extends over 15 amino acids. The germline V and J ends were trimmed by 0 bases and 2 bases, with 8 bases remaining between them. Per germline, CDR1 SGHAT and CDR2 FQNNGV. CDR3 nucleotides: TGTGCCAGCAGCTTAGATGTGGGTCCCTACAATGAGCAGTTCTTC. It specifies CASSLDVGPYNEQFF.

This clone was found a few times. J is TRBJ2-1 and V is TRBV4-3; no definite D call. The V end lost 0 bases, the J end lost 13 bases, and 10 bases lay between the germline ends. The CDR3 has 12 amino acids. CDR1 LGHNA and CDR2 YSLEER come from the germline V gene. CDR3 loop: CASSQDTRTQFF. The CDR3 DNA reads TGCGCCAGCAGCCAAGACACGAGGACCCAGTTCTTC.

The CDR3 DNA reads as TGTGCCAGCAGCCAACACCCCCCCGACAGCTCTGGGGCCAACGTCCTGACTTTC. This sequence encodes CASSQHPPDSSGANVLTF. The chain is built from TRBV4-2 and TRBJ2-6; maybe TRBD1 (5 bases). Trimming took off 2 bases at V and 0 bases at J, with 14 bases between the two ends. The length of the CDR3 is 18 residues. The V gene's germline CDR1 is LGHNA and CDR2 YNFKEQ.

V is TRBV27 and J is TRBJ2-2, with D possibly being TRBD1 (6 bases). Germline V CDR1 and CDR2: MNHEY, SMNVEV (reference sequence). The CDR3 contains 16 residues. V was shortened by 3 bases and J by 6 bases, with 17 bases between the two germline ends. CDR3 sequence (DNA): TGTGCCAGCAGTTTTGGGCTGGGGGCGGTCCCCGGGGAGCTGTTTTTT. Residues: CASSFGLGAVPGELFF.

As DNA, the CDR3 is TGCGCCAGCAGCCAAATCACAGGGGGCGAAGGAAACACCATATATTTT. Translation gives CASSQITGGEGNTIYF. The V call is TRBV4-1, the J call TRBJ1-3; 9 bases align to TRBD1. This CDR3 spans 16 amino acids. Germline lookup yields CDR1 MGHRA and CDR2 YSYEKL. Trimming cost V 2 bases and J 4 bases; bases outside gene matches: 6.

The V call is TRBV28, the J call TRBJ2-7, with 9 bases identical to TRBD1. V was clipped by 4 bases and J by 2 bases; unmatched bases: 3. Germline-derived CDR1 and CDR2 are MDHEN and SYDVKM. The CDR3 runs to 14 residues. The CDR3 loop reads CASSWDRDTYEQYF. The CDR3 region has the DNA TGTGCCAGCAGTTGGGACAGGGACACCTACGAGCAGTACTTC.

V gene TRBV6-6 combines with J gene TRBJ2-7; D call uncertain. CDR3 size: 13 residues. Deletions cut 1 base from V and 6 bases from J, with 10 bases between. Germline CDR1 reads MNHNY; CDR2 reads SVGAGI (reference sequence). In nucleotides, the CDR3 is TGTGCCAGCAGTTACTTCAATTTTGCCGAGCAGTACTTC. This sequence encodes CASSYFNFAEQYF.

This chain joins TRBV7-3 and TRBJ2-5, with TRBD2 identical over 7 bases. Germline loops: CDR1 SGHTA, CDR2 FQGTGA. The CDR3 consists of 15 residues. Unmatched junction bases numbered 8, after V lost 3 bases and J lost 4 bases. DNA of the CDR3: TGTGCCAGCAGCTTTCGGGCGGGGGTCGGAGAGACCCAGTACTTC. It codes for CASSFRAGVGETQYF.